This T cell receptor (beta chain) appears in the sequencing data of a study of cytomegalovirus exposure and HLA in healthy donors. Overall study findings and caveats: Later analysis indicated greater clonal expansion among HLA-associated TCR beta chains than among equally common other chains. In a later analysis, an Asian-associated ancestry cluster reportedly showed fewer N-insertions than the approximately 610-donor mean. The authors assumed roughly uniform sequencing depth across donors for presence/absence analyses.

The PCR was carried out with 60 Vbeta primers and 13 Jbeta primers. Produced via immunoSEQ multiplex PCR; TCRdb's table is partial and in-frame only. The profile shows roughly 180,000 clones, 85% of them singletons. Notes on this clone: Its antigen remains unidentified.

Germline-derived CDR1 and CDR2 are MNHEY and SVGAGI. The CDR3 has 15 residues. The trim removed 10 bases at V and 5 bases at J, leaving 13 bases unmatched. As for the donors, each was a healthy bone marrow donor. The sequence derives from a boy aged 2 to 10 in good health and CMV-seronegative. The source material was PBMCs. J is TRBJ1-5 and V is TRBV6-5, with 8 bases identical to TRBD1. In DNA, the CDR3 is TGTGCCACCGCCTTGAGGACAGGGCGGGATCAGCCCCAGCATTTT. Translating gives CATALRTGRDQPQHF.